These 2 T cell receptor beta chains share one sample of origin, sequenced in a study of blood T cell repertoires in COVID-19. Data came from immunoSEQ multiplex PCR; TCRdb stores just in-frame clones and leaves some out. The data show over 130,000 clones, roughly 84% seen once. Material: PBMCs or T cells enriched from blood (not recorded which). These receptors were taken from a man aged 50 to 60 in a cohort exposed to, infected with or recovered from COVID-19 (not recorded which).

CDR3 coding DNA: TGTGCCAGCAGTCCCCAGGGCTGGGGAAACTATGGCTACACCTTC. As protein: CASSPQGWGNYGYTF. The chain has TRBV7-3 and TRBJ1-2, with D possibly being TRBD1 (5 bases). The CDR3 totals 15 residues. Trimming cost V 6 bases and J 2 bases, with 16 bases left between them. The germline CDR1 and CDR2 sequences are SGHTA and FQGTGA.

V gene TRBV5-4 combines with J gene TRBJ1-1; possible D gene TRBD1, 5 bases. Germline V gene sequence: CDR1 SGHNT, CDR2 YYREEE (reference sequence). Trimming cost V 2 bases and J 0 bases, with 8 bases left between them. CDR3 length: 14 residues. Written as DNA, the CDR3 is TGTGCCAGCAGCTTTACAGGCATGAACACTGAAGCTTTCTTT. It is translated as CASSFTGMNTEAFF.